This T cell receptor beta chain was retrieved from a study of T cells in narcolepsy. Notes on the study in general: In some patient and control memory CD4+ samples, autoreactive clones were absent. Comparing one patient's CSF and blood CD4+ clonotypes highlighted HCRT- and TRIB2-specific autoreactive clonotypes. Healthy controls reportedly lacked the autoreactive clonotypes serially found in patients' blood.

The germline CDR1 and CDR2 sequences are MNHEY and SVGAGI. V was clipped by 2 bases and J by 6 bases; unmatched bases: 4. CDR3 length: 14 amino acids. TCRdb keeps only in-frame clones here, not all; method: immunoSEQ multiplex PCR. The table lists around 25,000 clones, roughly 80% of them singletons. About this clone itself: Antigen unknown.

Sequencing input: CD45RA- memory CD4+ T cells from PBMCs. The receptor was isolated from a human donor with narcolepsy. This sequence joins TRBV6-5 and TRBJ1-2; TRBD1 agrees at 9 bases. CDR3 in DNA: TGTGCCAGCAGTTACCTACAGGGGGCCAATGGCTACACCTTC. Its protein product is CASSYLQGANGYTF.